A selection of T cell receptor beta chains follows, all from one sample in a study of vaccination and CD4 T cells after COVID-19. These TCRs are of unknown antigen specificity. Using its own MiXCR run on the PCR reads, TCRdb lists one record per CDR3 protein. The repertoire holds over 9,500 distinct CDR3 sequences, with roughly 50% as singletons. Sequenced: CD4+ T cells from blood, cultured in vitro. These receptors all come from a human donor who had recovered from COVID-19. Both conserved end residues are part of each CDR3. The D gene is left open where the match is weak. Size is stated for part of the rows, as once, few or many counts, or as a class when the clone is expanded.

TGTGCCAGCAGAACAACAGGGAACACTGAAGCTTTCTTT	CASRTTGNTEAFF	-	-	TRBJ1-1	TRBV6-1
TGTGCCAGCAGTCCTCCGGGACAGGTCCTAGTCCATCCTGGCTACACCTTC	CASSPPGQVLVHPGYTF	few	TRBD1	TRBJ1-2	TRBV28
TGTGCCAGCAGCTCCGAACAGGGTGGGGGTTCCTACGAGCAGTACTTC	CASSSEQGGGSYEQYF	once	-	TRBJ2-7	TRBV11-3
TGTGCCACCAGCAGAGGTAAAGGGGTGCCCCAAGAGACCCAGTACTTC	CATSRGKGVPQETQYF	once	-	TRBJ2-5	TRBV15
TGTGCCACCAGTGATAGTTTGAGACAGGGAGCCGAAGAAGGTCAGCCCCAGCATTTT	CATSDSLRQGAEEGQPQHF	-	TRBD1	TRBJ1-5	TRBV24-1
TGTGCCACCAGTGATTCGGGACAGGGTATAAGCAATCAGCCCCAGCATTTT	CATSDSGQGISNQPQHF	few	TRBD1	TRBJ1-5	TRBV24-1
TGTGCCAGCAGCCCCGGAGGCAGTAGCAATCAGCCCCAGCATTTT	CASSPGGSSNQPQHF	-	-	TRBJ1-5	TRBV7-9
TGCAGCGTTGGGGAGAATAGCAATCAGCCCCAGCATTTT	CSVGENSNQPQHF	medium-sized	-	TRBJ1-5	TRBV29-1
TGTGCCAGCAGCTTGGACAGGGAGGCCGGGGAGCTGTTTTTT	CASSLDREAGELFF	-	TRBD1	TRBJ2-2	TRBV7-9
TGCAGTGCTACGCCCCCCACAGCGGATAGCACAGATACGCAGTATTTT	CSATPPTADSTDTQYF	-	-	TRBJ2-3	TRBV20-1
TGCGCCAGCAGCTTGGAGCCCACCCAGGGCAATCAGCCCCAGCATTTT	CASSLEPTQGNQPQHF	-	-	TRBJ1-5	TRBV7-9
TGTGCCAGCACCTTGGGGGGGGGGAAAAACATTCAGTACTTC	CASTLGGGKNIQYF	-	TRBD2	TRBJ2-4	TRBV12-3/TRBV12-4
TGTGCCAGCAGTACTAGATCAGGAGGTCACAATGAGCAGTTCTTC	CASSTRSGGHNEQFF	few	-	TRBJ2-1	TRBV6-1
TGTGCCAGCAGGACCCTTCAGCAGGGGGCACATAACACTGAAGCTTTCTTT	CASRTLQQGAHNTEAFF	-	TRBD1	TRBJ1-1	TRBV28
TGCAGTGCTAGGACTAGCGGGGACCACTACGAGCAGTACTTC	CSARTSGDHYEQYF	-	TRBD2	TRBJ2-7	TRBV20-1
TGTGCCAGCAGCTCCAATGGGGTGCCCGACTATGGCTACACCTTC	CASSSNGVPDYGYTF	medium-sized	-	TRBJ1-2	TRBV27
TGTGCCAGCAGTTACTCGCAGGGAACCTACGAGCAGTACTTC	CASSYSQGTYEQYF	-	-	TRBJ2-7	TRBV6-5
TGTGCCAGTAGTATAACGTCCGATACGCAGTATTTT	CASSITSDTQYF	few	-	TRBJ2-3	TRBV19
TGCAGTGCTAGTGGGGTGGACCGATTAGCCAAAAACATTCAGTACTTC	CSASGVDRLAKNIQYF	large	-	TRBJ2-4	TRBV20-1